Listed below are T cell receptor beta chains from one sample, sequenced in a study of T cell changes during pregnancy in multiple sclerosis. Some clones are missing from TCRdb's copy, which holds only in-frame ones; the method was immunoSEQ multiplex PCR. The sample yields about 77,000 clones, around 89% seen once. The material sequenced was peripheral blood, taken before pregnancy. The receptors were gathered from a female donor with multiple sclerosis, enrolled in a pregnancy study. The CDR3 runs from the conserved cysteine through the conserved F or W. The D gene is left open where the match is weak. Rows may omit the clone size; those that give it use once, few, many or a size class.

d_gene,v_gene,j_gene,abundance,CDR3nt,CDR3aa
.,TRBV28,TRBJ1-5,.,TGTGCCAGCAGTTCCCCGCTCGGCCCCCGGGAAAGTCAGCCCCAGCATTTT,CASSSPLGPRESQPQHF
.,TRBV2,TRBJ1-5,.,TGCGCCAGCAGCCCTCGGGAAGCGCGGAATCAGCCCCAGCATTTT,CASSPREARNQPQHF
TRBD1,TRBV5-1,TRBJ2-7,.,TGCGCCAGCAGCTCCACAGGGGGAAGGTCCTACGAGCAGTACTTC,CASSSTGGRSYEQYF
TRBD1,TRBV7-9,TRBJ1-2,few,TGTGCCAGCACTCGAACACAGGGGGAGCATGGCTACACCTTC,CASTRTQGEHGYTF
TRBD2,TRBV13,TRBJ2-7,.,TGTGCCAGCAGCGGTTCAAACGGGGGGGCCGCTCTCGGTAAGCAGTACTTC,CASSGSNGGAALGKQYF
TRBD2,TRBV9,TRBJ2-5,.,TGTGCCAGCAGTGAGGGGAATTTCGGGGGGTGGGGACAAGAGACCCAGTACTTC,CASSEGNFGGWGQETQYF
.,TRBV27,TRBJ2-5,.,TGTGCCAGCAGTAAAGGGACACACCAAGAGACCCAGTACTTC,CASSKGTHQETQYF
.,TRBV11-2,TRBJ1-6,once,TGTGCCAGCAGCTTAGTACAGAGCTCCTATAATTCACCCCTCCACTTT,CASSLVQSSYNSPLHF
.,TRBV6-5,TRBJ1-4,.,TGTGCCAGCAGTTACGACCCACTGGAGGCGGATGAAAAACTGTTTTTT,CASSYDPLEADEKLFF
.,TRBV7-3,TRBJ1-1,.,TGTGCCAGCAGCTTAAAATCTATAGCCATGAACACTGAAGCTTTCTTT,CASSLKSIAMNTEAFF
.,TRBV6-5,TRBJ1-6,.,TGTGCCAGCAGTTACCAACAGGGAGTGGGGGATTCACCCCTCCACTTT,CASSYQQGVGDSPLHF
TRBD1,TRBV18,TRBJ1-2,few,TGTGCCAGCTCACCCGGACAGGCCCTCTATGGCTACACCTTC,CASSPGQALYGYTF
TRBD1,TRBV11-2,TRBJ2-5,.,TGTGCCAGCAGCCGCAGGGGGCTCGAGTTGGAGACCCAGTACTTC,CASSRRGLELETQYF
.,TRBV4-2,TRBJ1-2,.,TGTGCCAGCAGCCAAGATTTTCCCCCTTCTACTGGTTACCTTAACAGGCCCTCTAACTATGGCTACACCTTC,CASSQDFPPSTGYLNRPSNYGYTF
.,TRBV11-2,TRBJ2-2,.,TGTGCCAGCAGCCTCTTGAACACCGGGGAGCTGTTTTTT,CASSLLNTGELFF
.,TRBV19,TRBJ1-1,.,TGTGCCAGTAGTACCTCGGAGGCGGGAGATTTGGACACTGAAGCTTTCTTT,CASSTSEAGDLDTEAFF
TRBD1,TRBV23-1,TRBJ2-2,.,TGCGCCAGCAGAAGAATCGACAGGGGGGAAATCGGGGAGCTGTTTTTT,CASRRIDRGEIGELFF
TRBD2,TRBV30,TRBJ2-5,.,TGTGCCCACCGGGGGGGCGTCACAGAGACCCAGTACTTC,CAHRGGVTETQYF
TRBD1,TRBV18,TRBJ2-7,.,TGTGCCAGCTCACCTTCGGGACAGGAGGACTACGAGCAGTACTTC,CASSPSGQEDYEQYF
.,TRBV27,TRBJ1-6,once,TGTGCCAGCAGTTTGGGCCAATATAATTCACCCCTCCACTTT,CASSLGQYNSPLHF
.,TRBV4-3,TRBJ2-3,once,TGCGCCAGCAGCCCCAAGGGGGGGGGCCTCGCAGATACGCAGTATTTT,CASSPKGGGLADTQYF
.,TRBV11-3,TRBJ2-1,.,TGTGCCAGCAGCTTATCCGGCGCGGGGAAAAATGAGCAGTTCTTC,CASSLSGAGKNEQFF
TRBD2,TRBV9,TRBJ2-1,.,TGTGCCAGCAGCGTAGACGGGGGGGAGCAGTTCTTC,CASSVDGGEQFF
.,TRBV5-1,TRBJ1-2,.,TGCGCCAGCAGCTTTAGGACGTCCAGGGTTGAAGGCTATGGCTACACCTTC,CASSFRTSRVEGYGYTF
.,TRBV21-1,TRBJ2-2,.,TGTGCCAGCAGCAAAATAAACAGCAACACCGGGGAGCTGTTTTTT,CASSKINSNTGELFF
TRBD2,TRBV15,TRBJ2-1,.,TGTGCCACCAGCAGAGCGGCTAGCGGGGGTGGTGAGCAGTTCTTC,CATSRAASGGGEQFF
.,TRBV7-3,TRBJ1-2,once,TGTGCCAGCAGCCGAAACAGGGACTATGGCTACACCTTC,CASSRNRDYGYTF
TRBD2,TRBV5-4,TRBJ2-1,once,TGTGCCAGCAGCTTGGGACTAGCAAACAATGAGCAGTTCTTC,CASSLGLANNEQFF
TRBD2,TRBV4-1,TRBJ2-1,.,TGCGCCAGCACTCGGGGGGCTAGCGGGGGGAATGAGCAGTTCTTC,CASTRGASGGNEQFF
TRBD2,TRBV5-1,TRBJ2-3,.,TGCGCCAGCAGCCTGGGGCCGGGACTAGAATTTACGCAGTATTTT,CASSLGPGLEFTQYF
.,TRBV30,TRBJ1-1,.,TGTGCCTGGAGTGTACAGGCAGGGAGGGGGGAAGCTTTCTTT,CAWSVQAGRGEAFF
.,TRBV7-3,TRBJ1-1,.,TGTGCCAGCAGCATTACTGTGAACACTGAAGCTTTCTTT,CASSITVNTEAFF
.,TRBV12-1,TRBJ1-2,.,TGTGCCAGCAGCTACCGACAGGGTTTCGATGGCTACACCTTC,CASSYRQGFDGYTF
.,TRBV18,TRBJ2-1,.,TGTGCCAGCTCACCGGGCGCGGGCTACAATGAGCAGTTCTTC,CASSPGAGYNEQFF
TRBD2,TRBV5-1,TRBJ2-3,once,TGCGCCAGCAGCTTGTCGGCGGGGGGTCGGGATACGCAGTATTTT,CASSLSAGGRDTQYF
TRBD2,TRBV10-3,TRBJ2-1,.,TGTGCCATCAGTGAGTCGATGGCTAGCGGGCAAGGTAATCAAAGCCTGTTCTTC,CAISESMASGQGNQSLFF